What follows are 27 T cell receptor beta chains derived from one specimen sequenced in a study of shared clonotypes between healthy human individuals. Assay: immunoSEQ multiplex PCR; the TCRdb copy retains only in-frame clones and omits some. Among 850,000 to 1,200,000 clones, around 76% were seen once, and the ten largest hold 1.2% to 1.5%. The sample taken for sequencing was memory CD4+ T cells sorted from blood. The subset: CD45RA-negative fraction. These receptors all stem from a man younger than 35 in good health.

The chain recombines TRBV6-5 with TRBJ1-4; possibly TRBD1 for D (5 bases). Trimming took off 2 bases at V and 8 bases at J, with 12 bases between the two ends. The CDR3 runs 14 residues. Germline-derived CDR1 and CDR2 are MNHEY and SVGAGI. CDR3 in amino acids: CASSYDEGTEKLFF. In DNA form, the CDR3 reads TGTGCCAGCAGTTACGATGAGGGGACGGAAAAACTGTTTTTT.

The chain uses TRBV15 and TRBJ2-7, with D hard to call. The ends were cut back, 3 bases at V and 0 bases at J, with 12 bases in the middle. The length of the CDR3 is 15 residues. In germline, CDR1 is LNHNV, CDR2 YYDKDF (reference sequence). Written as DNA, the CDR3 is TGTGCCACCAGCAGCCTTGGCCGGAGCTCCTACGAGCAGTACTTC. It codes for CATSSLGRSSYEQYF. Together with reference TRBV15 and TRBJ2-7, the CDR3 gives the full variable domain: DAMVIQNPRYQVTQFGKPVTLSCSQTLNHNVMYWYQQKSSQAPKLLFHYYDKDFNNEADTPDNFQSRRPNTSFCFLDIRSPGLGDTAMYLCATSSLGRSSYEQYFGPGTRLTVT.

The rearrangement uses TRBV6-1 and TRBJ1-1; 10 bases line up with TRBD1. This CDR3 comprises 14 residues. Germline CDR1 reads MNHNS; CDR2 reads SASEGT. V lost 8 bases and J lost 5; bases outside the gene matches: 8. For the CDR3, the DNA is TGTGCCAGCGGGGGACAGGGGAGGTTGACTGAAGCTTTCTTT. Translated: CASGGQGRLTEAFF.

The rearrangement uses TRBV7-4 and TRBJ2-7; 11 nucleotides agree with TRBD1. CDR1 SGHVT and CDR2 SQSDAQ come from the germline V gene. The CDR3 has 17 amino acids. V lost 4 bases, J lost 2 bases, and 10 bases stayed unmatched. The DNA of the CDR3 is TGTGCCAGCAGCTGGAGAGGACAGGGGGCTGGGGCCTACGAGCAGTACTTC. Encoded protein: CASSWRGQGAGAYEQYF.

With respect to this clone: A clone one base away is much larger, so this may be a read error. This sequence joins TRBV6-6 and TRBJ1-6; weak D call: TRBD1 (5 bases). Germline CDR1 is MNHNY and CDR2 is SVGAGI (reference sequence). The CDR3 totals 13 residues. CDR3 amino acids: CASSLGDSSPLYF. CDR3 sequence (DNA): TGTGCCAGCAGTTTAGGGGACTCATCACCCCTCTACTTT.

J is TRBJ2-3 and V is TRBV7-9; no clear D. The V end was cut by 7 bases, the J end by 2 bases, with 16 bases between. From germline, CDR1 is SEHNR and CDR2 FQNEAQ (reference sequence). The CDR3 loop spans 15 amino acids. The CDR3 reads CASTPQALITDTQYF. The CDR3 DNA follows: TGTGCCAGCACCCCCCAGGCGCTAATCACAGATACGCAGTATTTT.

As to this clone: Additional DNA sequences in this sample encode the identical CDR3. The chain combines TRBV6-5 with TRBJ2-5; unclear D gene. The CDR3 is 10 amino acids. Between the trimmed V and J ends, which lost 8 bases and 5 bases, there was a span of 6 bases. The germline V gene has CDR1 MNHEY and CDR2 SVGAGI. This chain's CDR3 is CASRGETQYF. The CDR3 nucleotides read TGTGCCAGCCGTGGGGAGACCCAGTACTTC.

Details on this clone: The same CDR3 can be traced to other DNA sequences in this sample. The chain uses TRBV9 and TRBJ2-3; TRBD1 might be the D (5 bases). This CDR3 contains 13 residues. Trimming removed 2 bases at V and 4 bases at J, with 8 bases between. Germline loops: CDR1 SGDLS, CDR2 YYNGEE. The CDR3 loop is CASSVAGSDTQYF. Here the CDR3 DNA reads TGTGCCAGCAGCGTGGCAGGGTCAGATACGCAGTATTTT.

The V and J genes are TRBV5-6 and TRBJ2-7; 8 bases line up with TRBD2. The length of the CDR3 is 16 residues. Germline V gives CDR1 SGHDT, CDR2 YYEEEE. V was pared by 4 bases and J by 3 bases, with 12 bases of the junction left unmatched. In DNA form, the CDR3 reads TGTGCCAGCAGCCCGGGGGTTGGACTAGCCTACTACGAGCAGTACTTC. Translation gives CASSPGVGLAYYEQYF.

The chain carries TRBV21-1 and TRBJ1-5. TRBV21-1 is a pseudogene locus. The CDR3 sequence is 16 residues long. The CDR3 loop is CASSKEAGRDHQPQHF. The DNA for the CDR3 is TGTGCCAGCAGCAAAGAGGCGGGACGCGACCATCAGCCCCAGCATTTT.

This chain connects TRBV5-1 to TRBJ2-5; no reliable D call. The V and J ends lost 1 base and 4 bases respectively, with 11 bases between them. The CDR3 contains 14 residues. Germline CDR1 reads SGHRS; CDR2 reads YFSETQ. Here the CDR3 DNA reads TGCGCCAGCAGCTTGTTTGCCATGCGAGAGACCCAGTACTTC. Residues: CASSLFAMRETQYF.

The chain carries TRBV29-1 and TRBJ1-4, with D perhaps TRBD1 (5 bases). Trimming left V 6 bases short and J 4 bases short, with 15 bases between. CDR3 size: 14 residues. Germline V lookup: CDR1 SQVTM, CDR2 ANQGSEA. The CDR3, as DNA: TGCAGCGTGAAAAAAACAGGCGTTAATGAAAAACTGTTTTTT. Amino acid sequence: CSVKKTGVNEKLFF.

The V gene is TRBV7-9, the J gene TRBJ2-5; D remains unclear. Germline V gives CDR1 SEHNR, CDR2 FQNEAQ (reference sequence). This CDR3 spans 14 amino acids. Trimming left V 1 base short and J 3 bases short, with 9 bases between. The CDR3 DNA is TGTGCCAGCAGCTTAGATCCCACCAAAGAGACCCAGTACTTC. This codes for CASSLDPTKETQYF.

This clone was observed a few times. The chain employs TRBV2 and TRBJ1-4, with D possibly TRBD1 on 5 matching bases. This CDR3 is built from 12 residues. V was shortened by 6 bases and J by 10 bases, with 12 bases between the two germline ends. Germline lookup yields CDR1 SNHLY and CDR2 FYNNEI. The CDR3 DNA is TGTGCCAGCAGGCCTACCCAGGGAAAACTGTTTTTT. It yields the protein CASRPTQGKLFF.

The rearrangement joins TRBV5-1 to TRBJ1-3; possible D gene TRBD1, 5 bases. V gave up 0 bases and J gave up 2 bases, with 9 bases separating them. Germline CDR1 is SGHRS and CDR2 is YFSETQ. This CDR3 has 15 residues. The CDR3 protein is CASSLDGRAGNTIYF. In DNA form, the CDR3 reads TGCGCCAGCAGCTTGGACGGCAGGGCTGGAAACACCATATATTTT.

The chain has TRBV7-9 and TRBJ2-5; TRBD2 might be the D (6 bases). Germline loops: CDR1 SEHNR, CDR2 FQNEAQ (reference sequence). Deletions cut 7 bases from V and 7 bases from J, with 13 bases between. This CDR3 has 12 residues. In nucleotides, the CDR3 is TGTGCCAGCACTCCATCCGGGGGGACCCAGTACTTC. It codes for CASTPSGGTQYF.

The chain is built from TRBV28 and TRBJ1-1; D is possibly TRBD1 (5 bases). The length of the CDR3 is 12 residues. V lost 5 bases to trimming and J lost 10 bases, with 14 bases between them. In germline, CDR1 is MDHEN, CDR2 SYDVKM. CDR3 amino acids: CASSQTAGGAFF. DNA of the CDR3: TGTGCCAGCAGTCAGACAGCAGGAGGAGCTTTCTTT.

The gene calls are TRBV6-5 and TRBJ1-6; tentative D call: TRBD1 (5 bases). Germline-derived CDR1 and CDR2 are MNHEY and SVGAGI. The length of the CDR3 is 14 residues. The ends were cut back, 6 bases at V and 5 bases at J, with 11 bases in the middle. CDR3 sequence reads: CASRGTSDNSPLHF. For the CDR3, the DNA is TGTGCCAGCAGGGGGACCTCTGATAATTCACCCCTCCACTTT.

This clone showed up just a few times. The J gene is TRBJ1-6, the V gene TRBV28; D unclear. V lost 7 bases and J 7 bases, leaving 14 bases between the germline ends. The CDR3 has 14 amino acids. Germline CDR1 and CDR2: MDHEN and SYDVKM. Written as DNA, the CDR3 is TGTGCCAGCACCTTAACCGTGGGGAATTCACCCCTCCACTTT. It is translated as CASTLTVGNSPLHF.

This clone was seen just once. The CDR3 region is CAIRQRDDNTGELFF. CDR3 in DNA: TGTGCCATCAGACAGCGGGACGACAACACCGGGGAGCTGTTTTTT. The chain carries TRBV10-3 and TRBJ2-2; 7 nucleotides match TRBD2. The trim removed 6 bases at V and 2 bases at J, leaving 6 bases unmatched. The CDR3 loop spans 15 amino acids. Germline values: CDR1 ENHRY, CDR2 SYGVKD.

This clone came up a few times. J is TRBJ2-1 and V is TRBV21-1. TRBV21-1 is shown as a pseudogene. The CDR3 is made up of 15 amino acids. CDR3 nucleotide sequence: TGTGCCAGCAGCAAATTCGGACCATCCTACAATGAGCAGTTCTTC. Translating gives CASSKFGPSYNEQFF.

J is TRBJ2-5 and V is TRBV5-5; 8 bases are shared with TRBD1. The CDR3 spans 15 residues. V shed 2 bases, J shed 5 bases, and the junction held 8 bases outside the gene matches. The germline CDR1 and CDR2 sequences are SGHKS and YYEKEE (reference sequence). CDR3 region: CASSFLQGEVETQYF. Written as DNA, the CDR3 is TGTGCCAGCAGCTTTTTACAGGGGGAGGTGGAGACCCAGTACTTC.

The genes are TRBV28 and TRBJ2-7, with D tentatively TRBD1 (5 bases). Germline V gives CDR1 MDHEN, CDR2 SYDVKM. The germline V and J ends were trimmed by 3 bases and 6 bases, with 21 bases remaining between them. There are 16 residues in the CDR3. The CDR3 loop reads CASSFWSGQGSGEQYF. In DNA form, the CDR3 reads TGTGCCAGCAGTTTTTGGTCTGGGCAGGGTAGTGGCGAGCAGTACTTC.

For the CDR3, the DNA is TGTGCCAGCAGGCTAGCGGGGAATGAGCAGTTCTTC. Protein: CASRLAGNEQFF. This rearrangement joins TRBV2 to TRBJ2-1, with 9 bases fitting TRBD2. V was pared by 6 bases and J by 7 bases, with 1 base of the junction left unmatched. This CDR3 has 12 residues. Germline CDR1 and CDR2: SNHLY and FYNNEI. The full variable domain, in which reference TRBV2 and TRBJ2-1 provide the parts outside the CDR3, is EPEVTQTPSHQVTQMGQEVILRCVPISNHLYFYWYRQILGQKVEFLVSFYNNEISEKSEIFDDQFSVERPDGSNFTLKIRSTKLEDSAMYFCASRLAGNEQFFGPGTRLTVL.

The CDR3 DNA is TGTGCCGGATCCACAGGGACCAATCAGCCCCAGCATTTT. Protein sequence: CAGSTGTNQPQHF. The chain joins TRBV19 to TRBJ1-5, with D possibly being TRBD1 (6 bases). This CDR3 contains 13 residues. Between the trimmed V and J ends, which lost 11 bases and 3 bases, there was a span of 14 bases. Germline CDR1 and CDR2: LNHDA and SQIVND (reference sequence).

This chain links TRBV5-1 with TRBJ1-6; D is ambiguous. Trimming took 2 bases from V and 8 from J, leaving 14 bases between them. Germline lookup yields CDR1 SGHRS and CDR2 YFSETQ. The CDR3 is made up of 15 amino acids. CDR3: CASSLDWGWDSPLHF. DNA of the CDR3: TGCGCCAGCAGCTTAGATTGGGGTTGGGATTCACCCCTCCACTTT.

J is TRBJ1-6 and V is TRBV7-9; D gene ambiguous. The ends were cut back, 2 bases at V and 8 bases at J, with 7 bases in the middle. Germline V gives CDR1 SEHNR, CDR2 FQNEAQ (reference sequence). The length of the CDR3 is 13 residues. For the CDR3, the DNA is TGTGCCAGCAGCTTATTAGCGGATTCACCCCTCCACTTT. Encoded protein: CASSLLADSPLHF.